A single sample is the source of the 25 T cell receptor beta chains below, sequenced in a study of cytomegalovirus exposure and HLA in healthy donors. 60 Vbeta and 13 Jbeta primers were used in PCR. Only in-frame clones appear in the TCRdb table, and some are missing; sequencing was by immunoSEQ multiplex PCR. The table shows some 150,000 clones, with roughly 80% occurring only once. Sequences were obtained from PBMCs. The receptors shown here come from a woman in her twenties or thirties in good health and CMV-seronegative.

This chain links TRBV9 with TRBJ2-7; a weak D match, TRBD2 (5 bases). Trimming removed 0 bases at V and 3 bases at J, with 10 bases between. CDR1 is SGDLS and CDR2 is YYNGEE in the germline V gene. This CDR3 is built from 14 residues. CDR3: CASSVDSGYYEQYF. The CDR3 DNA sequence: TGTGCCAGCAGCGTAGACAGCGGTTACTACGAGCAGTACTTC.

This rearrangement joins TRBV5-6 to TRBJ2-7; 8 bases are shared with TRBD1. The CDR3 sequence is 14 residues long. Germline V gene sequence: CDR1 SGHDT, CDR2 YYEEEE. V lost 3 bases, J lost 7 bases, and 9 bases stayed unmatched. Here the CDR3 DNA reads TGTGCCAGCAGCTCTACGGACAGGGCCCGGGAGCAGTACTTC. As protein: CASSSTDRAREQYF.

The rearrangement uses TRBV6-1 and TRBJ1-2; D not resolved. Germline-derived CDR1 and CDR2 are MNHNS and SASEGT. This CDR3 has 11 amino acids. Trimming left V 3 bases short and J 8 bases short, with 7 bases between. The CDR3 region has the DNA TGTGCCAGCAGTGACGGGGTAGGCTACACCTTC. Translating gives CASSDGVGYTF.

This clone was picked up one time. The gene calls are TRBV21-1 and TRBJ2-5; the D call of TRBD1 is as the table states it, not checked on the DNA. TRBV21-1 is described as a pseudogene. The CDR3 extends over 15 amino acids. The DNA of the CDR3 is TGTGCCAGCAGCAAATCGGCAGGGCAGGGAGAGACCCAGTACTTC. Translation gives CASSKSAGQGETQYF.

The rearrangement uses TRBV28 and TRBJ2-7, with 10 bases matching TRBD2. Looked up from germline, CDR1 is MDHEN and CDR2 is SYDVKM. After removal of 10 bases from V and 2 bases from J, the junction contained 8 bases not matched to a gene. The CDR3 loop spans 14 amino acids. CDR3 nucleotide sequence: TGTGCCATCCTACCAGCGGGAGGGGCCTACGAGCAGTACTTC. It specifies CAILPAGGAYEQYF. The full variable domain, its missing parts supplied by reference TRBV28 and TRBJ2-7, is DVKVTQSSRYLVKRTGEKVFLECVQDMDHENMFWYRQDPGLGLRLIYFSYDVKMKEKGDIPEGYSVSREKKERFSLILESASTNQTSMYLCAILPAGGAYEQYFGPGTRLTVT.

This clone was seen only a few times. V gene TRBV6-1 combines with J gene TRBJ1-5, with D unclear. From germline, CDR1 is MNHNS and CDR2 SASEGT. V was pared by 5 bases and J by 0 bases, with 11 bases between. The length of the CDR3 is 15 residues. The CDR3 DNA reads TGTGCCAGCAGTTCACGGGGTAATAGCAATCAGCCCCAGCATTTT. Its translation: CASSSRGNSNQPQHF.

This clone was counted a few times. The chain is built from TRBV4-1 and TRBJ2-3, with TRBD2 matching over 8 bases. V lost 1 base to trimming and J lost 2 bases; unmatched junction nucleotides: 2. Germline CDR1 and CDR2: MGHRA and YSYEKL. The CDR3 runs 15 residues. The CDR3 reads CASSQAGGDTDTQYF. Here the CDR3 DNA reads TGCGCCAGCAGCCAAGCCGGGGGGGACACAGATACGCAGTATTTT.

This clone has only one observation. The chain employs TRBV30 and TRBJ1-6; D unclear. Trimming left V 0 bases short and J 15 bases short, with 15 bases between. The CDR3 is 13 amino acids. The V gene's germline CDR1 is GTSNPN and CDR2 SVGIG (reference sequence). The CDR3 spells CAWSVEVAGLLHF. In DNA form, the CDR3 reads TGTGCCTGGAGTGTAGAGGTTGCGGGCCTCCTCCACTTT.

In its sample, this clone was seen once. The chain couples TRBV21-1 to TRBJ1-5. TRBV21-1 is noted as a pseudogene. The CDR3 spans 15 residues. The CDR3 protein is CASSKGRHRGQPQHF. DNA for the CDR3: TGTGCCAGCAGCAAAGGGAGACACCGAGGGCAGCCCCAGCATTTT.

This sequence joins TRBV28 and TRBJ1-1, with D tentatively TRBD1 (5 bases). The CDR3 contains 16 residues. V dropped 1 base and J dropped 5 bases, with 17 bases sitting between them. CDR1 MDHEN and CDR2 SYDVKM come from the germline V gene. The CDR3 is CASSLSRTPTETEAFF. CDR3 nucleotides: TGTGCCAGCAGTTTATCCCGGACACCCACTGAGACTGAAGCTTTCTTT.

This clone was counted a single time. The chain links TRBV30 to TRBJ1-5; 9 bases fit TRBD1. Trimming removed 4 bases from V and 4 bases from J; junction bases left unmatched: 2. From germline, CDR1 is GTSNPN and CDR2 SVGIG (reference sequence). The CDR3 consists of 13 residues. The CDR3 loop reads CAWTGQGNQPQHF. Here the CDR3 DNA reads TGTGCCTGGACGGGACAGGGTAATCAGCCCCAGCATTTT.

The chain joins TRBV5-1 to TRBJ2-7, with no clear D. The CDR3 has 12 residues. The V and J ends lost 0 bases and 5 bases respectively, with 6 bases between them. Germline-derived CDR1 and CDR2 are SGHRS and YFSETQ. DNA of the CDR3: TGCGCCAGCAGCTTGGTGCCAGACGAGCAGTACTTC. It is translated as CASSLVPDEQYF.

The V and J genes are TRBV5-1 and TRBJ1-1; TRBD1 matches at 11 bases. The germline V gene has CDR1 SGHRS and CDR2 YFSETQ. This CDR3 is 15 amino acids long. Losses at the gene ends were 4 bases for V and 3 bases for J; bases not matched to a gene: 5. The CDR3 loop reads CASSIWTGGHTEAFF. CDR3 nucleotides: TGCGCCAGCAGCATCTGGACAGGGGGCCACACTGAAGCTTTCTTT.

A single count supports this clone. The chain employs TRBV11-2 and TRBJ2-2; D is unclear. The CDR3 has 14 amino acids. V was pared by 4 bases and J by 4 bases, with 10 bases between. Germline V gene lookup returns CDR1 SGHAT and CDR2 FQNNGV. The CDR3 is CASSSVITTGELFF. The CDR3 DNA sequence: TGTGCCAGCAGCTCGGTGATTACCACCGGGGAGCTGTTTTTT.

As concerns this clone: Relative to the germline gene, one junction end is altered; a read error may explain this. J is TRBJ2-3 and V is TRBV9; TRBD2 aligns across 12 bases. Germline lookup yields CDR1 SGDLS and CDR2 YYNGEE. The CDR3 covers 16 residues. The CDR3 sequence: CVSSPLAGGPTDTQYF. The CDR3 DNA follows: TGTGTCAGCAGCCCCCTAGCGGGAGGGCCCACAGATACGCAGTATTTT.

This rearrangement joins TRBV7-3 to TRBJ2-3; 10 bases are shared with TRBD1. V gave up 0 bases and J gave up 2 bases; unmatched junction bases: 8. The CDR3 sequence is 18 residues long. Looked up from germline, CDR1 is SGHTA and CDR2 is FQGTGA. CDR3 protein: CASSLTFPGTGVTDTQYF. The CDR3 nucleotides read TGTGCCAGCAGCTTAACGTTTCCAGGGACAGGGGTCACAGATACGCAGTATTTT.

The CDR3 DNA reads as TGCGCCAGCAGCCCCGGGGCCCGGGGGAGCGAGCAGTACTTC. Protein: CASSPGARGSEQYF. The V gene is TRBV5-1, the J gene TRBJ2-7; weak D call: TRBD2 (6 bases). Trimming cost V 4 bases and J 6 bases, with 17 bases left between them. Germline V CDR1 and CDR2: SGHRS, YFSETQ. The CDR3 loop spans 14 amino acids.

This clone was seen more than once but under ten times. The chain joins TRBV29-1 to TRBJ2-3; 7 bases are shared with TRBD1. Unmatched junction bases numbered 15, after V lost 4 bases and J lost 8 bases. The CDR3 runs 15 residues. Germline V CDR1 and CDR2: SQVTM, ANQGSEA. The DNA for the CDR3 is TGCAGCGTTGGTTATGGGCTAGGGGGCGAGAGTACGCAGTATTTT. It specifies CSVGYGLGGESTQYF.

The chain employs TRBV5-1 and TRBJ2-3; D gene unclear. The CDR3 sequence is 14 residues long. CDR1 is SGHRS, CDR2 YFSETQ, per germline. V dropped 4 bases and J dropped 2 bases, with 11 bases sitting between them. CDR3 DNA: TGCGCCAGCAGCCTCAGACTTAACACAGATACGCAGTATTTT. Its translation: CASSLRLNTDTQYF.

This clone occurred a few times. The V gene is TRBV30, the J gene TRBJ1-5, with D maybe TRBD1 (5 bases). Germline V gene data show CDR1 as GTSNPN and CDR2 as SVGIG (reference sequence). The ends were cut back, 0 bases at V and 7 bases at J, with 13 bases in the middle. CDR3 length equals 14 residues. The CDR3 reads CAWSVTQGGQPQHF. The CDR3 bases are TGTGCCTGGAGTGTAACGCAGGGTGGACAGCCCCAGCATTTT.

This clone has a single count. The chain has TRBV4-3 and TRBJ2-7; 10 nucleotides agree with TRBD2. J was trimmed by 5 bases and V by 0 bases; bases with no gene match: 7. The V gene's germline CDR1 is LGHNA and CDR2 YSLEER. The CDR3 sequence is 16 residues long. The CDR3 DNA follows: TGCGCCAGCAGCCAAGAATTTAGCGGGGGGTCCCACGAGCAGTACTTC. Translating gives CASSQEFSGGSHEQYF.

Remarks on this clone: The junction does not match germline at one end; this may be a read error. Here the CDR3 DNA reads TGTGCCAGCTCACCTGAGAAAGCCAGGGGCAATCGGCCCCAGCATTTT. The encoded protein is CASSPEKARGNRPQHF. The V and J genes are TRBV18 and TRBJ1-5, with D possibly TRBD1 on 6 matching bases. CDR1 KGHSH and CDR2 LQKENI come from the germline V gene. This CDR3 is 16 amino acids long.

The V call is TRBV7-8, the J call TRBJ2-5; 8 bases are shared with TRBD2. Germline CDR1 is SGHVS and CDR2 is FQNEAQ. J was trimmed by 2 bases and V by 2 bases; bases with no gene match: 4. This CDR3 spans 15 amino acids. The CDR3 region is CASSLTIAGQETQYF. The CDR3 DNA reads TGTGCCAGCAGCTTAACTATAGCGGGGCAAGAGACCCAGTACTTC.

This chain connects TRBV27 to TRBJ2-7; 8 bases map to TRBD1. Germline trimming cut 8 bases from V and 6 bases from J; bases unmatched to any gene: 12. Germline assignment: CDR1 MNHEY and CDR2 SMNVEV (reference sequence). CDR3 size: 14 residues. The CDR3 sequence is CASRTTGVGGEQYF. DNA of the CDR3: TGTGCCAGCCGCACGACAGGGGTTGGTGGCGAGCAGTACTTC.

The V gene is TRBV19, the J gene TRBJ2-1; 7 nucleotides agree with TRBD1. CDR1 is LNHDA and CDR2 is SQIVND in the germline V gene (reference sequence). With 3 bases clipped from V and 9 bases from J, the junction kept 5 bases outside the gene matches. The CDR3 extends over 13 amino acids. As DNA, the CDR3 is TGTGCCAGTAGTATGGGACAGTTGGTTGAGCAGTTCTTC. Its translation: CASSMGQLVEQFF.